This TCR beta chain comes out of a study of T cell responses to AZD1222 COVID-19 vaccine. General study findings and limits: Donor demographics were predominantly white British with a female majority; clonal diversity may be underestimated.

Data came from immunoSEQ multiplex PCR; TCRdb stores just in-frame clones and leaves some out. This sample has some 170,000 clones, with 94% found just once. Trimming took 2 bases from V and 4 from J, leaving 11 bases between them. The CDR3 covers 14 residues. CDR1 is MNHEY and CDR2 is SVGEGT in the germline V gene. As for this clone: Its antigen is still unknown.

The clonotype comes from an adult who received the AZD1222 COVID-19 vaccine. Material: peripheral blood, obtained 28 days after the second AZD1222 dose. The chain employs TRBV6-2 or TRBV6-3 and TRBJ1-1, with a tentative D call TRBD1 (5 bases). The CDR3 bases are TGTGCCAGCAGTTACAAGGGGAGGATCACTGAAGCTTTCTTT. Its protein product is CASSYKGRITEAFF.